This entry describes one TCR beta chain. Its antigen specificity is not known. Base qualities were left out, and no much larger clone turns up one base away. Systemically healthy Caucasian individuals from Russia, approximately 39 in total and aged 6 to 90 years, were included as donors. Each donor gave about 9.2 milliliters of peripheral blood, drawn into EDTA-treated Vacutainer tubes. Ficoll-Paque density-gradient centrifugation was used to isolate PBMCs, with at least 6.5 million per sample. Trizol reagent was used to extract total RNA from PBMCs, with at least 6 micrograms per sample. Naive CD45RAhigh/CD27high T cell percentages were measured by flow cytometry on a PBMC aliquot from every donor. The receptor library was made with 5' RACE. Sequencing used an Illumina HiSeq 2500. The second PCR ran for about 6 to 11 cycles and used a J-beta primer mix along with a sample-barcoded 5' primer. A unique molecular identifier was introduced onto each TCR beta cDNA molecule by a template-switch 5' adaptor carrying 12 random nucleotides. Each sample yielded at least 2.5 million CDR3-containing paired-end reads. First-strand cDNA was synthesized from all RNA with the Mint cDNA synthesis kit, primed by a TRBC-specific oligonucleotide. All cDNA was treated with uracil-DNA glycosylase and then went through a first 18-cycle PCR with the universal primers M1SS and BC2_uni_R. The paper's data handling went like this. For normalization, 1 million high-quality reads were randomly selected from each sample, with every read carrying a distinct molecular identifier. Instead of being binned into consensus sequences, reads that shared molecular identifiers were thrown out. MiTCR, with a Q25 quality threshold and the strictest error-elimination algorithm, was used for CDR3 identification, clonotype clustering and error correction. A nonparametric unseen species model with Euler transformation was used to estimate lower-bound total TCR beta diversity. TCRdb took the public reads, trimmed them with fastp at Q25, ran MiXCR for clone calling and kept in-frame beta chains. All rows with the same CDR3 protein become a single entry with the most common DNA and genes. TCRdb's processing, not the study's, gives the V and J calls here. For this sample there are 1,100,000 or so distinct CDR3 sequences; 45% appear just once. The ten largest clones capture 18% of the sample.

This sample is part of a study of blood T cells in healthy people across ages (dated by TCRdb to the mid-2010s). With regard to the full study: In model experiments, roughly one uniquely barcoded TCR beta cDNA molecule per two T cells was captured by template switching. Age-related changes in TCR beta repertoire diversity were measured in the study by deep sequencing normalized with unique cDNA molecular identifiers. Donors were grouped into four age groups: young (average 16 years), middle-aged (39), aged (over 55) and long-lived (about 89). To avoid experimental bias, donors of different ages were randomly spread across the sequencing lanes. The study analyzed two additional independent replicas of 1 million unique cDNA reads from the same blood draw for two donors, one aged 18 to 30 and one aged 80 or older.

Summary of the overall study and its limitations: A strong correlation was found between observed TCR beta diversity and the percentage of naive T cells measured by flow cytometry. Compared with the aged group, the long-lived group had more naive CD4+ T cells, fewer expanded clones and increased TCR diversity, suggesting age selection. Because donor CMV infection status was unknown, age-related changes in expanded clonotypes were potentially confounded. Bulk unsorted PBMC profiling prevented conclusive comparison of naive and antigen-experienced compartments. Observed TCR beta diversity per million T cells fell roughly linearly with age, and a significant reduction was already apparent by age approximately 40. Estimates of total diversity based on one million sequenced T cells were regarded as lower bounds and as underestimates.

Reading the germline V gene gives CDR1 SGHAT and CDR2 FQNNGV. There are 18 amino acids in the CDR3, from cysteine to phenylalanine inclusive. The retained sequence is limited to the CDR3, 54 bases, with the frame set at the first base. V is pruned by 0 bases and J by 0 bases, leaving 6 bases of the junction without a gene match. The sequencing sample was made of blood. The source of this sequence is a woman aged 55-69 years in good health. Recombination linked TRBV11-2 to TRBJ2-3; TRBD2 aligns with 10 central bases. The encoded CDR3 is CASSLDPSGGGSTDTQYF. The sequenced DNA: TGTGCCAGCAGCTTAGATCCTAGCGGGGGAGGAAGCACAGATACGCAGTATTTT.